This is a list of T cell receptor beta chains from one sample in a study of shared clonotypes between healthy human individuals. Profiled with immunoSEQ multiplex PCR; TCRdb holds only in-frame clones, not every one. The sample carries 650,000 to 700,000 clones, roughly 87% recorded once. Input material: memory CD8+ T cells from PBMCs. The receptors were sampled from a man younger than 35 in good health. Some clones in this sample may be carry-over from other donors' samples. CDR3s include the opening cysteine and the closing phenylalanine or tryptophan. Clone sizes are given selectively: once, few, many, or a class where the clone is expanded.

V	J	size	CDR3
TRBV7-2	TRBJ1-3	-	CASSGRGSGNTIYF
TRBV6-5	TRBJ2-5	-	CASSYRGGRETQYF
TRBV29-1	TRBJ2-3	-	CSVHGLAGGPGVADTQYF
TRBV27	TRBJ1-5	-	CASSLMGTGGRSNQPQHF
TRBV11-3	TRBJ2-7	-	CASSLDGGAGGPSGEQYF
TRBV28	TRBJ1-1	-	CASSLNFWDRGGGAEAFF
TRBV27	TRBJ1-1	once	CASSVAVNTEAFF
TRBV15	TRBJ1-5	-	CATSSSRGAVQGNPQHF
TRBV6-5	TRBJ2-5	-	CASSYSGSQETQYF
TRBV19	TRBJ2-1	-	CASSMGGGRGYNEQFF
TRBV10-2	TRBJ1-2	-	CASSEGTGNPNYGYTF
TRBV7-9	TRBJ2-7	once	CASVGLSYEQYF
TRBV13	TRBJ2-7	once	CATYSDRTYEQYF
TRBV6-5	TRBJ2-7	-	CASSTGRYEQYF
TRBV5-6	TRBJ1-2	-	CASSLEGRYGYTF
TRBV2	TRBJ2-1	-	CASSEGGVDYNEQFF
TRBV11-2	TRBJ2-1	-	CASSSMQPEQFF
TRBV5-4	TRBJ2-1	-	CASSSGTSGGYNEQFF
TRBV11-2	TRBJ2-1	-	CASSLGGLLAYNEQFF
TRBV2	TRBJ2-5	-	CAFLRADSLQETQYF
TRBV27	TRBJ1-1	once	CASRPTGNDPEAFF